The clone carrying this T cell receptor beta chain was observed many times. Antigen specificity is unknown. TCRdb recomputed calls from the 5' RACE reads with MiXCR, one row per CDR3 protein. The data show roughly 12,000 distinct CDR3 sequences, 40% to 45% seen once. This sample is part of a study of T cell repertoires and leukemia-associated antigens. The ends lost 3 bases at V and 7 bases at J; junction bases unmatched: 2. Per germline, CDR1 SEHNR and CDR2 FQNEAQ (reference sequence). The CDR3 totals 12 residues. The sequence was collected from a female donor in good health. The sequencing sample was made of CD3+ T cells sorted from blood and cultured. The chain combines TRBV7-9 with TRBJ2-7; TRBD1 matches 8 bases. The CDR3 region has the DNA TGTGCCAGCAGCTTGGGACAGGAGGAGCAGTACTTC. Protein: CASSLGQEEQYF.